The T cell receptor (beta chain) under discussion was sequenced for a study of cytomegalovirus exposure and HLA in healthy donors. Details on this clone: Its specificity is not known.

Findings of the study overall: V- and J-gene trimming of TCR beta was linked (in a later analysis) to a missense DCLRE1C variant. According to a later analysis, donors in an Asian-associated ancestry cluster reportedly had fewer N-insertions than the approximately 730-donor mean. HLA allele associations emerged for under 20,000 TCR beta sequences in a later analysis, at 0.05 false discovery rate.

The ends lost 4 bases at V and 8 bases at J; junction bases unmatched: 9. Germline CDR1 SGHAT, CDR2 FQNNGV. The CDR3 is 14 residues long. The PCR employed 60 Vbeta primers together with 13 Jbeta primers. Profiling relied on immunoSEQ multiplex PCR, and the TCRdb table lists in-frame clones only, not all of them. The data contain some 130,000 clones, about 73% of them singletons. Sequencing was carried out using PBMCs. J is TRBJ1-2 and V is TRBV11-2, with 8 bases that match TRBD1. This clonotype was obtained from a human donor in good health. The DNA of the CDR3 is TGTGCCAGCAGCTCGATCAGGGGGCAGCAGGGCTACACCTTC. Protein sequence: CASSSIRGQQGYTF.